These T cell receptor beta chains were read from a single sample in a study of human T cells and chemical hapten exposure. TCRdb reprocessed the RACE reads via MiXCR and lists one record per CDR3 protein. The top ten hold under 2.5% of the sample, which has about 380,000 distinct CDR3 sequences, approximately 4.4% seen once. The sample here was whole blood, taken in connection with sensitization to the hapten diphenylcyclopropenone (DPC). These receptors were collected from a woman aged 50 to 60 with alopecia areata. Some clones in this sample may be carry-over from other donors' samples. Both conserved end residues are part of each CDR3. Each record gives: J gene, V gene, clone size, D gene, CDR3 protein, CDR3 DNA. A D gene is named only where the DNA matches it firmly. Size tells how often a clone was seen (once, few, many) or the class of an expanded clone, and some rows leave it out.

>TRBJ2-7|TRBV29-1|few|TRBD2
CSVRTSGRLEQYF
TGCAGCGTCAGGACTAGCGGGAGACTCGAGCAGTACTTC
>TRBJ2-7|TRBV11-2|many|NA
CASSHEPKGEQYF
TGTGCCAGCAGCCACGAACCCAAAGGAGAGCAGTACTTC
>TRBJ1-2|TRBV7-2|many|TRBD1
CASSSPRQGNGYTF
TGTGCCAGCAGCTCCCCCCGACAGGGAAACGGCTACACCTTC
>TRBJ2-7|TRBV7-9|many|NA
CASSGPASYEQYF
TGTGCCAGCAGCGGCCCGGCCTCCTACGAGCAGTACTTC
>TRBJ1-4|TRBV7-9|few|TRBD1
CASSQGIGQGENEKLFF
TGTGCCAGCAGCCAAGGGATAGGACAGGGGGAAAATGAAAAACTGTTTTTT
>TRBJ2-7|TRBV20-1|many|NA
CSARGEYEQYF
TGCAGTGCCAGGGGAGAATACGAGCAGTACTTC
>TRBJ2-2|TRBV13|many|NA
CASSSVDRNTGELFF
TGTGCCAGCAGCTCCGTTGACAGGAACACCGGGGAGCTGTTTTTT
>TRBJ2-7|TRBV7-9|few|TRBD2
CASSPSGGLEQYF
TGTGCCAGCAGCCCCAGCGGGGGCCTCGAGCAGTACTTC
>TRBJ2-4|TRBV12-3/TRBV12-4|NA|NA
CASSLRGAGKNIQYF
TGTGCCAGCAGTTTGAGGGGGGCTGGCAAAAACATTCAGTACTTC
>TRBJ2-7|TRBV2|many|NA
CASSESTGLSYEQYF
TGTGCCAGCAGTGAAAGTACAGGACTGTCCTACGAGCAGTACTTC
>TRBJ2-7|TRBV30|many|NA
CAWSTAGPNEQYF
TGTGCCTGGAGTACTGCGGGGCCGAACGAGCAGTACTTC
>TRBJ2-7|TRBV7-9|many|NA
CASSPGQPYEQYF
TGTGCCAGCAGCCCCGGACAGCCCTACGAGCAGTACTTC
>TRBJ2-1|TRBV12-3/TRBV12-4|many|TRBD2
CASTWGGSNEQFF
TGTGCCAGCACCTGGGGCGGGAGCAATGAGCAGTTCTTC
>TRBJ2-2|TRBV7-8|NA|NA
CASSLPGTFSWELFF
TGTGCCAGCAGCTTACCCGGGACCTTCAGTTGGGAGCTGTTTTTT
>TRBJ2-7|TRBV18|many|NA
CASSPHPGTATYEQYF
TGTGCCAGCTCACCACATCCCGGTACCGCTACCTACGAGCAGTACTTC
>TRBJ1-2|TRBV2|many|NA
CASRVGTDYGYTF
TGTGCCAGCAGGGTCGGGACTGATTATGGCTACACCTTC
>TRBJ1-5|TRBV12-3/TRBV12-4|NA|NA
CASSFGDSQPQHF
TGTGCCAGCAGTTTTGGTGATAGTCAGCCCCAGCATTTT
>TRBJ1-2|TRBV28|many|NA
CASRSTVSHGYTF
TGTGCCAGCAGGTCTACAGTAAGCCATGGCTACACCTTC
>TRBJ2-3|TRBV18|few|NA
CATSGLSTDTQYF
TGTGCCACATCGGGTCTTAGCACAGATACGCAGTATTTT
>TRBJ2-5|TRBV13|many|NA
CASAITRRTQYF
TGTGCCAGCGCTATAACCCGACGGACCCAGTACTTC